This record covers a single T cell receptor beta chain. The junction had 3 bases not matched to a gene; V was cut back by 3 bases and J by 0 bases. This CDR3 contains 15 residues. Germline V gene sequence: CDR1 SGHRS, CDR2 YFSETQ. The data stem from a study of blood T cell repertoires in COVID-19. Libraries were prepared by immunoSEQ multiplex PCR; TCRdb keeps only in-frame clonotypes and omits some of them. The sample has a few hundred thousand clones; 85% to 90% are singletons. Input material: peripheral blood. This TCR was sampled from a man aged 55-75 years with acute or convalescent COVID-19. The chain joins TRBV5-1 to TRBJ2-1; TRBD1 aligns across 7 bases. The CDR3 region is CASSSDRVSYNEQFF. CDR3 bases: TGCGCCAGCAGCTCCGACAGGGTCTCCTACAATGAGCAGTTCTTC.